Detailed here is one T cell receptor beta chain. Its antigen remains unknown. This sample is drawn from a study of T-cell reconstitution after alpha-beta-depleted transplantation in children. Germline V gives CDR1 SGHTA, CDR2 FQGNSA. Trimming shortened V by 4 bases and J by 2 bases, and 13 bases separated the two germline ends. The CDR3 runs 15 residues. A library of TCRbeta sequences, prepared with unique molecular identifiers, was generated. From the PCR reads, TCRdb called clonotypes with MiXCR, one entry per CDR3 protein. The sample contains 600,000 or so distinct CDR3 sequences, around 23% of which appear only once. General study findings and limits: One year post-transplant, T-cell counts and diversity were largely derived from T cells produced anew.

Sequenced here: PBMCs, mostly from graft donor cells, sampled 360 days after TCRalphabeta/CD19-depleted stem cell transplant. The receptor's source is a boy in the first two years of life who had a stem cell transplant for acute myeloid leukemia, so the T cells may come from the graft donor. The chain uses TRBV7-2 and TRBJ2-3; D is unresolved. CDR3 region: CASSSPGEPTDTQYF. The CDR3 region has the DNA TGTGCCAGCAGCTCCCCGGGTGAACCCACAGATACGCAGTATTTT.